This TCR beta chain was sequenced for a study of blood T cell repertoires in COVID-19. Study information: From T cells, B-cell-depleted T cells, or PBMCs came the material, which was cDNA or gDNA.

Deletions cut 8 bases from V and 3 bases from J, with 13 bases between. The germline CDR1 and CDR2 sequences are SGHAT and FQNNGV. The CDR3 has 13 residues. Per the original data handling: Reference gene primer amplification in the assay estimated nucleated cell counts. Here immunoSEQ multiplex PCR was the method, and the copy in TCRdb shows in-frame clones only, minus some. The DNA gave D and trimming, while V, J and clone size come from that table. The sample has fewer than 350,000 clones, 88% seen once. Sequencing used peripheral blood. V usage is TRBV11-2 and J usage is TRBJ1-1; tentatively, D is TRBD1 (5 bases). This receptor was obtained from a man in his late teens or twenties with active or convalescent COVID-19. The DNA for the CDR3 is TGTGCCAGCTGGAATTGGGGCTACACTGAAGCTTTCTTT. As protein: CASWNWGYTEAFF.